The present T cell receptor beta chain was sequenced within a study of neurological immune-mediated disorders. The study, taken as a whole, reports: Expanded clones shared no CDR3 amino acid sequences across subjects, suggesting private repertoires in all groups.

V shed 6 bases and J shed 0 bases, with 16 bases lying between them. The length of the CDR3 is 15 residues. CDR1 is DFQATT and CDR2 is SNEGSKA in the germline V gene (reference sequence). Remarks on this clonotype: The antigen is not known.

Every sequencing run gave over 180 million TCR-beta sequences, taken from 15-18 subjects. TCRdb ran MiXCR on the 5' RACE reads and lists one entry per CDR3 protein. Of some 30,000 distinct CDR3 sequences listed, around 20% are singletons. This rearrangement joins TRBV20-1 to TRBJ2-3; D is ambiguous. The TCR comes from a woman between 55 and 75 years old in good health. Sequenced material: PBMCs. The CDR3 loop reads CSASYRLASTDTQYF. The DNA of the CDR3 is TGCAGTGCCAGTTACCGACTCGCAAGCACAGATACGCAGTATTTT.